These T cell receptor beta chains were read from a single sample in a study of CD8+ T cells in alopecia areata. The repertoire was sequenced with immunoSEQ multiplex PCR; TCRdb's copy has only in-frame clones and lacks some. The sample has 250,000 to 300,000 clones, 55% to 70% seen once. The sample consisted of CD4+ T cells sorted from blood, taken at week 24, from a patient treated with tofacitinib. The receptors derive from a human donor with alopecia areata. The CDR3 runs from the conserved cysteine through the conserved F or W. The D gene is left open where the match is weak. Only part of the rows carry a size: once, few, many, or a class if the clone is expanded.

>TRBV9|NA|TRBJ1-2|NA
CASSPHEGTPYGYTF
TGTGCCAGCAGCCCACATGAGGGAACCCCCTATGGCTACACCTTC
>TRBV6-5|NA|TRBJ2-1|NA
CASTKRGNEQFF
TGTGCCAGCACCAAGAGGGGAAATGAGCAGTTCTTC
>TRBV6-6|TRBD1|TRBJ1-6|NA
CASSYRGQESPLHF
TGTGCCAGCAGTTACCGAGGACAGGAATCACCCCTCCACTTT
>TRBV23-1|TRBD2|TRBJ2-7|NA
CASSQPGLANYEQYF
TGCGCCAGCAGTCAGCCGGGACTAGCAAACTACGAGCAGTACTTC
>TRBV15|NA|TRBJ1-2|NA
CATSRDPTGYGYTF
TGTGCCACCAGCAGAGACCCTACGGGGTATGGCTACACCTTC
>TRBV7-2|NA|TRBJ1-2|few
CASSLDSGSADGYTF
TGTGCCAGCAGCTTAGATTCAGGGAGTGCGGATGGCTACACCTTC
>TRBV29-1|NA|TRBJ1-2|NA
CSVEDTDPGDYGYTF
TGCAGCGTTGAAGATACGGACCCTGGGGACTATGGCTACACCTTC
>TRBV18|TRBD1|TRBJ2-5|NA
CASCDRVAQETQYF
TGTGCCAGTTGCGACAGGGTAGCCCAAGAGACCCAGTACTTC
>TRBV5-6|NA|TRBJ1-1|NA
CASSLDSNTEAFF
TGTGCCAGCAGCTTGGACAGCAACACTGAAGCTTTCTTT
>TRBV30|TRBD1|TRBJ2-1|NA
CAWSSTGVEQFF
TGTGCCTGGAGTTCCACAGGGGTTGAGCAGTTCTTC
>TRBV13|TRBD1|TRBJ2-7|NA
CASSFLDRDTYEQYF
TGTGCCAGCAGCTTCCTCGACAGGGACACCTACGAGCAGTACTTC
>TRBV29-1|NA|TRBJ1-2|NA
CSAHQGHGYTF
TGCAGCGCGCACCAGGGTCATGGCTACACCTTC
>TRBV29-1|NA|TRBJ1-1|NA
CSVIQGNTEAFF
TGCAGCGTCATACAGGGGAACACTGAAGCTTTCTTT